What follows are 31 T cell receptor beta chains derived from one specimen sequenced in a study of CD8 T cells in Susac syndrome (dated by TCRdb to the late 2010s). Library preparation was by the immunoSEQ multiplex PCR assay. RNA was extracted with the RNeasy kit and roughly 0.5 to 1 ug was reverse transcribed using random hexamers. TCRdb trimmed the raw reads at Q25, called clones with MiXCR and kept productive beta chains. Identical CDR3 protein sequences are pooled into one entry, listed with their most common genes and DNA. The sample includes over 120,000 distinct CDR3 sequences, with roughly 94% observed a single time. The ten largest clones add up to 0.084% of the sample. The sample comprised CD4+ T cells from PBMCs. Receptor source: a human donor in good health.

The chain recombines TRBV29-1 with TRBJ2-3, with 7 bases identical to TRBD1. This CDR3 contains 15 residues. The V gene's germline CDR1 is SQVTM and CDR2 ANQGSEA. V lost 4 bases to trimming and J lost 2 bases; unmatched junction nucleotides: 9. The CDR3 is CSVGARGKFTDTQYF. The DNA for the CDR3 is TGCAGCGTTGGCGCCAGGGGGAAGTTCACAGATACGCAGTATTTT.

This sequence joins TRBV18 and TRBJ2-1; TRBD2 matches at 8 bases. Germline CDR1 and CDR2: KGHSH and LQKENI. The CDR3 has 14 residues. Trimming cost V 2 bases and J 15 bases; bases outside gene matches: 12. CDR3 bases: TGTGCCAGCTCACCAGAAACCAGCGGGAGCCGGGGGTTCTTC. Residues: CASSPETSGSRGFF.

V is TRBV19 and J is TRBJ2-6; TRBD1 is a possible D gene (6 bases). Germline lookup yields CDR1 LNHDA and CDR2 SQIVND (reference sequence). The V end lost 1 base, the J end lost 4 bases, and 8 bases lay between the germline ends. This CDR3 contains 15 residues. This CDR3 reads CASSIGTEGANVLTF. In DNA form, the CDR3 reads TGTGCCAGTAGTATAGGGACAGAGGGGGCCAACGTCCTGACTTTC.

The CDR3: CSAFKPPGQGTYEQYF. In nucleotides, the CDR3 is TGCAGTGCTTTTAAACCCCCGGGACAGGGTACCTACGAGCAGTACTTC. V is TRBV20-1 and J is TRBJ2-7; TRBD1 agrees at 9 bases. The CDR3 spans 16 residues. The V gene end was trimmed by 5 bases and the J gene end by 2 bases; junction bases not matched to a gene: 13. Per the germline V gene, CDR1 is DFQATT and CDR2 is SNEGSKA (reference sequence).

J is TRBJ1-5 and V is TRBV12-3 or TRBV12-4, with D possibly being TRBD1 (5 bases). Trimming stripped 2 bases from V and 5 bases from J, with 13 bases between. This CDR3 spans 15 amino acids. The CDR3 reads CASSLSLRGDQPQHF. DNA of the CDR3: TGTGCCAGCAGTTTATCGCTAAGAGGGGATCAGCCCCAGCATTTT.

V is TRBV4-1 and J is TRBJ1-1; tentatively, D is TRBD1 (6 bases). Germline V gives CDR1 MGHRA, CDR2 YSYEKL. The ends were cut back, 4 bases at V and 8 bases at J, with 17 bases in the middle. This CDR3 contains 14 residues. The CDR3: CASSRDPRTAEAFF. As DNA, the CDR3 is TGCGCCAGCAGCCGCGACCCGAGGACAGCCGAAGCTTTCTTT.

This chain connects TRBV3-1 to TRBJ1-1; 9 positions agree with TRBD1. Germline V gene sequence: CDR1 LGHDT, CDR2 YNNKEL (reference sequence). The J segment lost 11 bases and the V segment lost 4 bases, leaving 11 bases of the junction unmatched. This CDR3 has 14 amino acids. The CDR3 protein is CASSPTGGTGFAFF. CDR3 DNA sequence: TGTGCCAGCAGCCCCACGGGGGGGACAGGGTTCGCTTTCTTT.

The chain recombines TRBV4-2 with TRBJ2-1, with 12 nucleotides matching TRBD2. The V segment lost 4 bases and the J segment 7 bases; nucleotides outside the gene matches: 11. The CDR3 contains 17 residues. Germline-derived CDR1 and CDR2 are LGHNA and YNFKEQ. CDR3 coding DNA: TGTGCCAGCAGCCTCGGAAATCTAGCGGGAGGGGAAAATGAGCAGTTCTTC. Amino acids: CASSLGNLAGGENEQFF.

This chain connects TRBV20-1 to TRBJ2-1, with 11 nucleotides matching TRBD2. CDR1 is DFQATT and CDR2 is SNEGSKA in the germline V gene (reference sequence). J gave up 4 bases and V 2 bases, and 4 bases lay outside the gene matches. The length of the CDR3 is 15 residues. For the CDR3, the DNA is TGCAGTGCTAGAAATAGCGGGAGGGAGTACAATGAGCAGTTCTTC. Protein: CSARNSGREYNEQFF.

The rearrangement links TRBV10-3 to TRBJ2-2; no reliable D call. CDR3 length equals 16 residues. Per germline, CDR1 ENHRY and CDR2 SYGVKD. V was trimmed by 5 bases and J by 4 bases, leaving 17 bases between them. This chain's CDR3 is CAISFSPGSSTGELFF. CDR3 nucleotides: TGTGCCATCAGTTTCAGTCCGGGCAGTTCCACCGGGGAGCTGTTTTTT.

CDR3 sequence reads: CASSLRPGGYTF. In DNA, the CDR3 is TGTGCCAGCTCCCTCCGCCCGGGTGGCTACACCTTC. V is TRBV18 and J is TRBJ1-2; unclear D gene. This CDR3 spans 12 amino acids. The V end lost 6 bases, the J end lost 7 bases, and 12 bases lay between the germline ends. Germline lookup yields CDR1 KGHSH and CDR2 LQKENI.

The rearrangement joins TRBV5-1 to TRBJ2-2; D possibly corresponds to TRBD1 (5 bases). The CDR3 is 16 amino acids. Germline V gene data show CDR1 as SGHRS and CDR2 as YFSETQ. The V end was cut by 2 bases, the J end by 2 bases, with 13 bases between. The CDR3 DNA sequence: TGCGCCAGCAGCTTCACCGGCGACAGAAACACCGGGGAGCTGTTTTTT. Translating gives CASSFTGDRNTGELFF.

The chain recombines TRBV12-3 or TRBV12-4 with TRBJ2-3, with D possibly being TRBD1 or TRBD2 (6 bases each). With 8 bases removed from V and 0 bases from J, the gap between germline ends came to 15 bases. The CDR3 consists of 15 residues. The CDR3 region is CASPGGPLSTDTQYF. In DNA, the CDR3 is TGTGCCAGCCCTGGGGGGCCGCTAAGCACAGATACGCAGTATTTT.

The chain is built from TRBV28 and TRBJ2-7; D is perhaps TRBD1 or TRBD2 (7 bases each). V lost 5 bases to trimming and J lost 2 bases, with 28 bases between them. The CDR3 length is 19 residues. Germline values: CDR1 MDHEN, CDR2 SYDVKM. In DNA form, the CDR3 reads TGTGCCAGCAGTCCCGTATCAGGCAGGGGGAGGGGGGTCCCCTACGAGCAGTACTTC. Translating it yields CASSPVSGRGRGVPYEQYF.

The chain uses TRBV5-5 and TRBJ1-1; 10 bases fit TRBD1. This CDR3 is 15 amino acids long. J was trimmed by 7 bases and V by 0 bases; bases with no gene match: 6. Germline values: CDR1 SGHKS, CDR2 YYEKEE (reference sequence). The CDR3 spells CASSLVGGQGFEAFF. The CDR3 DNA follows: TGTGCCAGCAGCTTGGTAGGGGGACAGGGGTTTGAAGCTTTCTTT. The full variable domain, rest sourced from reference TRBV5-5 and TRBJ1-1, is DAGVTQSPTHLIKTRGQQVTLRCSPISGHKSVSWYQQVLGQGPQFIFQYYEKEERGRGNFPDRFSARQFPNYSSELNVNALLLGDSALYLCASSLVGGQGFEAFFGQGTRLTVV.

The chain employs TRBV29-1 and TRBJ1-1; possible D gene TRBD1, 5 bases. Germline CDR1 reads SQVTM; CDR2 reads ANQGSEA. The CDR3 is 13 residues long. V lost 8 bases to trimming and J lost 0 bases, with 13 bases between them. CDR3 region: CSSSGLMNTEAFF. The CDR3, as DNA: TGCAGCTCGTCGGGGCTCATGAACACTGAAGCTTTCTTT. Using reference TRBV29-1 and TRBJ1-1 for the parts outside the CDR3, the full variable domain is SAVISQKPSRDICQRGTSLTIQCQVDSQVTMMFWYRQQPGQSLTLIATANQGSEATYESGFVIDKFPISRPNLTFSTLTVSNMSPEDSSIYLCSSSGLMNTEAFFGQGTRLTVV.

This chain joins TRBV12-3 or TRBV12-4 and TRBJ2-3, with 11 bases matching TRBD2. V was pared by 1 base and J by 1 base, with 1 base of the junction left unmatched. CDR3 length: 16 residues. The CDR3 here is CASSLGLAGRTDTQYF. The CDR3 DNA sequence: TGTGCCAGCAGTTTAGGACTAGCGGGACGCACAGATACGCAGTATTTT.

The chain combines TRBV5-1 with TRBJ2-4; the D gene is possibly TRBD2 (5 bases). CDR1 and CDR2 (germline): SGHRS, YFSETQ. Between the trimmed V and J ends, which lost 2 bases and 9 bases, there was a span of 18 bases. This CDR3 region has 15 residues. The CDR3 coding sequence is TGCGCCAGCAGCTTTTTGGCTCCGGAGGCTGGCATTCAGTACTTC. Residues: CASSFLAPEAGIQYF.

The chain uses TRBV5-1 and TRBJ2-1; possible D gene TRBD2, 7 bases. CDR1 is SGHRS and CDR2 is YFSETQ in the germline V gene. CDR3 length equals 14 residues. V shed 0 bases and J shed 10 bases, with 14 bases lying between them. CDR3 DNA: TGCGCCAGCAGCTTGGTTGGGGGGGCAGGGGAGCAGTTCTTC. This gives the protein CASSLVGGAGEQFF.

V is TRBV18 and J is TRBJ2-2; TRBD2 agrees at 9 bases. Germline V gene data show CDR1 as KGHSH and CDR2 as LQKENI. V was pared by 0 bases and J by 4 bases, with 0 bases of the junction left unmatched. This CDR3 has 15 amino acids. The CDR3 spells CASSPPGLATGELFF. CDR3 sequence (DNA): TGTGCCAGCTCACCACCGGGACTAGCCACCGGGGAGCTGTTTTTT.

The rearrangement joins TRBV7-2 to TRBJ2-1, with a possible D match to TRBD1 (5 bases). Per germline, CDR1 SGHTA and CDR2 FQGNSA. Trimming stripped 5 bases from V and 5 bases from J, with 10 bases between. This CDR3 spans 13 amino acids. The CDR3, as DNA: TGTGCCAGCAGCGCCGACAGAGACAATGAGCAGTTCTTC. This translates into CASSADRDNEQFF.

This clonotype was observed once. The chain carries TRBV19 and TRBJ1-1; 8 bases match TRBD1. Trimming took 4 bases from V and 0 from J; bases not matched to a gene: 1. The germline V gene encodes CDR1 LNHDA and CDR2 SQIVND (reference sequence). This CDR3 is 14 amino acids long. The CDR3 DNA reads as TGTGCCAGTAGTAGACAGGGGATGAACACTGAAGCTTTCTTT. Amino acids: CASSRQGMNTEAFF.

The V call is TRBV12-3 or TRBV12-4, the J call TRBJ2-2, with no clear D. Trimming cost V 0 bases and J 6 bases, with 14 bases left between them. This CDR3 is built from 16 residues. In DNA, the CDR3 is TGTGCCAGCAGTTTAGCGCGTTTGGGGAATGCCGGGGAGCTGTTTTTT. Protein sequence: CASSLARLGNAGELFF.

This chain connects TRBV6-2 or TRBV6-3 to TRBJ1-5, with 7 bases fitting TRBD1. Germline trimming cut 6 bases from V and 4 bases from J; bases unmatched to any gene: 15. This CDR3 is 17 amino acids long. The germline V gene has CDR1 MNHEY and CDR2 SVGEGT. This CDR3 is CASSPIGQALRNQPQHF. The CDR3 nucleotides read TGTGCCAGCAGCCCCATCGGACAGGCCCTTCGGAATCAGCCCCAGCATTTT.

CDR3 residues: CASSFNRDLIEAFF. The CDR3 DNA follows: TGTGCCAGCAGCTTTAACAGGGATCTTATTGAAGCTTTCTTT. The chain recombines TRBV7-9 with TRBJ1-1, with TRBD1 as a possible D gene (6 bases). The CDR3 runs to 14 residues. Trimming cost V 3 bases and J 7 bases, with 15 bases left between them. Germline V gene lookup returns CDR1 SEHNR and CDR2 FQNEAQ (reference sequence).

J is TRBJ2-4 and V is TRBV10-3; D not certain. Trimming left V 6 bases short and J 0 bases short, with 9 bases between. The germline gives CDR1 ENHRY, CDR2 SYGVKD. CDR3 length: 14 residues. CDR3 sequence reads: CAIRESLAKNIQYF. CDR3 coding DNA: TGTGCCATCAGGGAGAGTCTAGCCAAAAACATTCAGTACTTC.

The chain recombines TRBV27 with TRBJ2-7; no firm D call. This CDR3 is built from 14 residues. The V gene's germline CDR1 is MNHEY and CDR2 SMNVEV (reference sequence). The V gene lost 6 bases and the J gene lost 0 bases, with 12 bases spanning the gap. CDR3 protein: CASSLTLSSYEQYF. Written as DNA, the CDR3 is TGTGCCAGCAGCCTTACGCTTTCCTCCTACGAGCAGTACTTC.

This clonotype was seen only once. This sequence joins TRBV4-1 and TRBJ2-7, with D hard to call. Trimming removed 0 bases at V and 6 bases at J, with 9 bases between. The CDR3 is 13 amino acids. Per germline, CDR1 MGHRA and CDR2 YSYEKL. The CDR3 is CASSQDGWGEQYF. CDR3 in DNA: TGCGCCAGCAGCCAAGATGGGTGGGGCGAGCAGTACTTC.

The chain is built from TRBV18 and TRBJ1-2; maybe TRBD1 (5 bases). The germline V gene has CDR1 KGHSH and CDR2 LQKENI. Trimming shortened V by 4 bases and J by 7 bases, and 19 bases separated the two germline ends. The CDR3 runs to 15 residues. This CDR3 is CASSREPGKTGGYTF. CDR3 DNA: TGTGCCAGCTCACGAGAGCCAGGGAAAACTGGTGGCTACACCTTC.

The V gene is TRBV4-1, the J gene TRBJ2-7; either TRBD1 or TRBD2 may supply D (6 bases each). The CDR3 extends over 16 amino acids. Germline CDR1 and CDR2: MGHRA and YSYEKL. V was shortened by 0 bases and J by 2 bases, with 14 bases between the two germline ends. This CDR3 reads CASSQEQGGLPYEQYF. In DNA, the CDR3 is TGCGCCAGCAGCCAAGAACAGGGAGGTCTCCCCTACGAGCAGTACTTC.

V is TRBV27 and J is TRBJ1-5; D unclear. The CDR3 covers 14 residues. V shed 6 bases and J shed 6 bases, with 15 bases lying between them. The germline CDR1 and CDR2 sequences are MNHEY and SMNVEV (reference sequence). CDR3 sequence: CASRPGRNFQPQHF. CDR3 sequence (DNA): TGTGCCAGCAGACCGGGGAGGAACTTTCAGCCCCAGCATTTT.